A selection of T cell receptor beta chains follows, all from one sample in a study of blood T cell repertoires in COVID-19. Sequenced by immunoSEQ multiplex PCR; TCRdb stores in-frame clones only, minus some. The data show approximately 31,000 clones, with roughly 85% seen just once and more than 7.5% held by the top ten. The sample was peripheral blood. These receptors were obtained from a man older than 75 with active COVID-19. The CDR3 runs from the conserved cysteine through the conserved F or W. A D gene is named only where the DNA matches it firmly. Clone size, where shown, is once, few, many, or a class for clones that have expanded.

V gene	CDR3 length	D gene	clone size	J gene	CDR3 DNA	CDR3 protein
TRBV2	16	TRBD2	NA	TRBJ2-1	TGTGCCAGCAGCAACTCCGGGGGGGGACACTACAATGAGCAGTTCTTC	CASSNSGGGHYNEQFF
TRBV3-1/TRBV3-2	17	NA	NA	TRBJ2-5	TGTGCCAGCAGCCAAGAATCGGGGTATCGACGGCAAGAGACCCAGTACTTC	CASSQESGYRRQETQYF
TRBV5-1	14	TRBD1	NA	TRBJ1-6	TGCGCCAGCAGTATCGGGACAGCCCATTCACCCCTCCACTTT	CASSIGTAHSPLHF
TRBV2	12	NA	NA	TRBJ2-3	TGTGCCAGCAGTCCCTCTCTAGATACGCAGTATTTT	CASSPSLDTQYF
TRBV7-2	15	TRBD2	NA	TRBJ2-2	TGTGCCAGCAGGCCCGTTAGCGGGATCTCCGGGGAGCTGTTTTTT	CASRPVSGISGELFF
TRBV29-1	16	NA	NA	TRBJ2-3	TGCAGCGTTTTTTTGGGGGGGCCGGCCCCCACAGATACGCAGTATTTT	CSVFLGGPAPTDTQYF
TRBV27	15	TRBD2	NA	TRBJ2-3	TGTGCCAGCAGTTTATTGGGACTAGGCTCGGATACGCAGTATTTT	CASSLLGLGSDTQYF
TRBV6-5	13	TRBD1	few	TRBJ2-7	TGTGCCACCCGACAGGGGGCTTTGGACGAGCAGTACTTC	CATRQGALDEQYF
TRBV9	19	TRBD2	NA	TRBJ2-3	TGTGCCAGCAGCGTAGTAGATAGCGGGGGAATCTCTAGCACAGATACGCAGTATTTT	CASSVVDSGGISSTDTQYF
TRBV3-1/TRBV3-2	18	TRBD1	NA	TRBJ1-3	TGTGCCAGCAGCCCCTCGGGGGACAGCGTGTTCTCTGGAAACACCATATATTTT	CASSPSGDSVFSGNTIYF
TRBV7-8	20	TRBD2	NA	TRBJ2-1	TGTGCCAGCAGCAAATGGACCGGGACTAGCGGGGAGAATCAGTACAATGAGCAGTTCTTC	CASSKWTGTSGENQYNEQFF